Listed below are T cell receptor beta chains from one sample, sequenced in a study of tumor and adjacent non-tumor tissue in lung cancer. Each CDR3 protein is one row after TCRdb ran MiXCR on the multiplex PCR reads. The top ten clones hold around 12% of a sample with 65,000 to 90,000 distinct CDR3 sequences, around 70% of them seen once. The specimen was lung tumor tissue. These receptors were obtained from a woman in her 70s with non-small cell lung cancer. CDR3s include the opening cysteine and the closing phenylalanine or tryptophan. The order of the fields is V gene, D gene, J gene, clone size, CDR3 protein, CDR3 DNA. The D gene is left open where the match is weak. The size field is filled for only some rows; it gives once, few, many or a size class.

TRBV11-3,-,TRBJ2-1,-,CASSRVQTRGNEPFF,TGTGCCAGCAGCCGCGTACAAACTCGCGGCAATGAGCCGTTCTTC
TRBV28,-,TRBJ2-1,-,CASRGEFFYNDQFF,TGTGCCAGCCGCGGGGAGTTTTTTTACAATGATCAGTTCTTC
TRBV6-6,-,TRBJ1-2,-,CANSFGLDDYTF,TGTGCCAACAGTTTCGGGTTAGATGACTACACCTTC
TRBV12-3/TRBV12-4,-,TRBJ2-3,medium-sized,CASSPPEETSSTDTQYF,TGTGCCAGCAGTCCTCCAGAGGAGACCTCTAGCACAGATACGCAGTATTTT
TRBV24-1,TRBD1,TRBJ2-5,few,CATNERDRVGQETQYF,TGTGCCACCAATGAACGGGACAGGGTGGGCCAAGAGACCCAGTACTTC
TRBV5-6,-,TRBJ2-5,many,CASSPPQGRGTQYF,TGTGCCAGCAGTCCACCACAGGGGCGGGGGACCCAGTACTTC
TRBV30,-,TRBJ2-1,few,CSWRPDRIYNEQFF,TGTTCCTGGAGACCTGACAGAATATACAATGAGCAGTTCTTC
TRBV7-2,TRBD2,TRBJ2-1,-,CVRSRPGLAGDNEQFF,TGTGTCAGGAGCCGTCCGGGACTAGCGGGGGACAATGAGCAGTTCTTC
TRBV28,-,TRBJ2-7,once,CASSLIASFEQYF,TGTGCCAGCAGTTTAATAGCATCCTTCGAGCAGTACTTC
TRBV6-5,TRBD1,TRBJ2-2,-,CTSSRGQGVDTGELFF,TGTACCAGCAGCCGAGGACAGGGAGTCGACACCGGGGAGCTGTTTTTT
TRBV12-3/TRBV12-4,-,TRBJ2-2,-,CASTLVRLFF,TGTGCCAGTACTTTAGTGAGGCTGTTTTTT
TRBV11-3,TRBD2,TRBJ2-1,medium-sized,CASSLDGAGGVDEQFF,TGTGCCAGCAGCTTAGACGGAGCGGGAGGTGTTGATGAGCAGTTCTTC
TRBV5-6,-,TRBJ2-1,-,CPSSLYREWDYNEQFF,TGTCCCAGTAGCTTATACAGGGAGTGGGACTACAATGAGCAGTTCTTC
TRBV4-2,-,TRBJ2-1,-,CANSLSCPNEQFF,TGTGCCAACAGCCTTTCCTGCCCCAATGAGCAGTTCTTC